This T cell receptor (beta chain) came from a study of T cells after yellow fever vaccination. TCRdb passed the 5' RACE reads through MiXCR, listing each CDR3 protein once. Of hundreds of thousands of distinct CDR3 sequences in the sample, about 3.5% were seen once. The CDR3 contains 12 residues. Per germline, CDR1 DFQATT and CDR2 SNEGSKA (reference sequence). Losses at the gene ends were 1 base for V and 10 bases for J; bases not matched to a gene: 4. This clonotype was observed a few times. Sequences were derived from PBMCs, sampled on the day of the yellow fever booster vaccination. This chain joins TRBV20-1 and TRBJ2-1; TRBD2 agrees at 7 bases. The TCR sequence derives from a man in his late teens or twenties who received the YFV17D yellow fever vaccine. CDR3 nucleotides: TGCAGTGCTAGAGGGCCAGCGGGGGAGCAGTTCTTC. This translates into CSARGPAGEQFF.